This T cell receptor (beta chain) was observed in a study of post-analysis software for immune sequencing data. At the level of the study: The study covered relapsing-remitting, secondary progressive and progressive-relapsing courses of multiple sclerosis. The study's findings and limits: Multiple sclerosis patients had significantly lower normalized Chao1 diversity than controls. There were roughly five TRBV segments more frequent in patients than controls, and TRBV5-6, TRBV5-1 and TRBV20-1 were among them.

This clonotype was observed a handful of times. The antigen is undetermined. Built from TCR beta cDNA, the libraries had unique molecular identifiers in them. Out of roughly 0.85 to 11 million T cells, a few hundred thousand cDNA molecules were generated. MiXCR, run by TCRdb on the PCR reads, gives a single entry per CDR3 protein. The table shows some 690,000 distinct CDR3 sequences, with approximately 30% occurring only once. Germline assignment: CDR1 SQVTM and CDR2 ANQGSEA. The V and J ends lost 4 bases and 2 bases, in that order; junction bases with no gene match: 11. This CDR3 has 16 residues. The sample consisted of blood. The J gene is TRBJ2-3, the V gene TRBV29-1, with 8 bases matching TRBD2. This sequence was found in a girl aged 5 to 17 with multiple sclerosis. The CDR3 is CSVVLRSGGITDTQYF. The CDR3, as DNA: TGCAGCGTTGTTTTACGAAGCGGGGGAATCACAGATACGCAGTATTTT.